Presented here are 19 T cell receptor beta chains from one specimen sequenced in a study of identical twins. Each CDR3 protein gets one entry after TCRdb re-called the 5' RACE reads with MiXCR. In the table there are hundreds of thousands of distinct CDR3 sequences, about 12% of which are singletons. The same data also went into a second study, on yellow fever vaccine responses in identical twins.

The specimen was CD8+ T cells sorted from blood. Source of these receptors: a young woman in good health.

V usage is TRBV13 and J usage is TRBJ2-1; a possible D gene is TRBD2 (5 bases). Deletions cut 3 bases from V and 9 bases from J, with 12 bases between. The CDR3 loop spans 13 amino acids. In germline, CDR1 is PRHDT, CDR2 FYEKMQ (reference sequence). CDR3 residues: CASSLEEATEQFF. The CDR3 nucleotides read TGTGCCAGCAGCTTGGAGGAGGCTACTGAGCAGTTCTTC.

This clonotype was seen many times. This chain joins TRBV25-1 and TRBJ1-4; D not certain. Germline CDR1 MGHDK, CDR2 SYGVNS. Trimming stripped 4 bases from V and 4 bases from J, with 13 bases between. The CDR3 is 15 amino acids. CDR3 in DNA: TGTGCCAGCAGTGGCTTCCCGGACTTTAATGAAAAACTGTTTTTT. It encodes CASSGFPDFNEKLFF. Together with reference TRBV25-1 and TRBJ1-4, the CDR3 gives the full variable domain: EADIYQTPRYLVIGTGKKITLECSQTMGHDKMYWYQQDPGMELHLIHYSYGVNSTEKGDLSSESTVSRIRTEHFPLTLESARPSHTSQYLCASSGFPDFNEKLFFGSGTQLSVL.

This clonotype has just a few counts. The chain combines TRBV7-3 with TRBJ2-3; perhaps TRBD2 as D (5 bases). The CDR3 covers 15 residues. The germline gives CDR1 SGHTA, CDR2 FQGTGA. Trimming stripped 5 bases from V and 0 bases from J, with 12 bases between. The CDR3 coding sequence is TGTGCCAGCAGCCTCCGGGGTGGGAGCACAGATACGCAGTATTTT. This encodes CASSLRGGSTDTQYF.

The V gene is TRBV29-1, the J gene TRBJ2-7; weak D call: TRBD1 (6 bases). CDR3 length: 11 residues. V lost 4 bases and J 4 bases, leaving 8 bases between the germline ends. The germline CDR1 and CDR2 sequences are SQVTM and ANQGSEA. The CDR3 loop is CSVARGYEQYF. The CDR3 DNA is TGCAGCGTTGCCAGGGGTTACGAGCAGTACTTC.

J is TRBJ1-6 and V is TRBV6-5, with a possible D match to TRBD1 (6 bases). Germline assignment: CDR1 MNHEY and CDR2 SVGAGI. V lost 2 bases and J lost 8, with 19 bases in between. This CDR3 has 17 amino acids. The CDR3 DNA sequence: TGTGCCAGCAGTTACCCCCCTAGGACAGTCTCTGATTCACCCCTCCACTTT. As protein: CASSYPPRTVSDSPLHF.

This rearrangement joins TRBV11-1 to TRBJ2-2; 9 positions match TRBD1. The V gene end was trimmed by 4 bases and the J gene end by 4 bases; junction bases not matched to a gene: 19. The CDR3 totals 20 residues. Germline-derived CDR1 and CDR2 are SGHAT and FQDESV (reference sequence). The CDR3 DNA follows: TGTGCCAGCAGCTCCCCTGCGGGACACAGGGGGCGGTTCAGCACCGGGGAGCTGTTTTTT. Amino acid sequence: CASSSPAGHRGRFSTGELFF.

This chain links TRBV20-1 with TRBJ1-1; D is perhaps TRBD1 (5 bases). The CDR3 spans 16 residues. Germline CDR1 and CDR2: DFQATT and SNEGSKA (reference sequence). Trimming took 4 bases from V and 4 from J, leaving 22 bases between them. The CDR3 here is CSATSGLGVYRTEAFF. As DNA, the CDR3 is TGCAGTGCTACTAGCGGACTGGGGGTGTATCGCACTGAAGCTTTCTTT.

The rearrangement links TRBV5-6 to TRBJ1-1, with 9 bases fitting TRBD1. Germline V gives CDR1 SGHDT, CDR2 YYEEEE. J gave up 5 bases and V 4 bases, and 6 bases lay outside the gene matches. CDR3 length: 14 amino acids. CDR3 in DNA: TGTGCCAGCAGCCAGGACAGGGGTCGGACTGAAGCTTTCTTT. This sequence encodes CASSQDRGRTEAFF.

This chain joins TRBV7-8 and TRBJ2-1; 7 nucleotides match TRBD2. V lost 7 bases, J lost 4 bases, and 10 bases stayed unmatched. The CDR3 loop spans 15 amino acids. Germline CDR1 reads SGHVS; CDR2 reads FQNEAQ. CDR3: CASIPTAGPYNEQFF. The CDR3 DNA follows: TGTGCCAGCATCCCTACAGCGGGGCCTTACAATGAGCAGTTCTTC.

This clonotype was counted ten times or more. The chain recombines TRBV7-2 with TRBJ2-6; D possibly matches TRBD1 or TRBD2 (5 bases each). Trimming took 1 base from V and 12 from J, leaving 7 bases between them. Looked up from germline, CDR1 is SGHTA and CDR2 is FQGNSA. The CDR3 has 12 amino acids. This CDR3 is CASSLEGSVLTF. The DNA of the CDR3 is TGTGCCAGCAGCTTAGAGGGGAGCGTCCTGACTTTC.

A few counts support this clonotype. The J gene is TRBJ1-4, the V gene TRBV12-3 or TRBV12-4; 9 bases agree with TRBD1. The CDR3 consists of 14 residues. The junction had 2 bases not matched to a gene; V was cut back by 4 bases and J by 5 bases. This chain's CDR3 is CASSSGQGNEKLFF. The CDR3 nucleotides are TGTGCCAGCAGTTCGGGACAGGGAAATGAAAAACTGTTTTTT.

This chain uses TRBV5-4 with TRBJ2-7, with TRBD1 matching over 8 bases. The CDR3 extends over 15 amino acids. The V gene end was trimmed by 2 bases and the J gene end by 7 bases; junction bases not matched to a gene: 11. CDR1 and CDR2 (germline): SGHNT, YYREEE (reference sequence). This chain's CDR3 is CASSLSGQGAKEQYV. In DNA, the CDR3 is TGTGCCAGCAGCTTAAGTGGGCAGGGGGCTAAAGAGCAGTACGTC.

In nucleotides, the CDR3 is TGTGCCAGCAGCCCACCGAGCTCCTATAATTCACCCCTCCACTTT. This translates into CASSPPSSYNSPLHF. The chain is built from TRBV28 and TRBJ1-6, with D uncertain. V was trimmed by 6 bases and J by 0 bases, leaving 9 bases between them. The germline gives CDR1 MDHEN, CDR2 SYDVKM. This CDR3 has 15 residues.

This clonotype appeared a few times. DNA for the CDR3: TGTGCCAGCAGCGTAGGATCCACAGGGGGAAATTCCGGGGAGCTGTTTTTT. This encodes CASSVGSTGGNSGELFF. The chain couples TRBV9 to TRBJ2-2; 8 bases fit TRBD1. Losses at the gene ends were 0 bases for V and 6 bases for J; bases not matched to a gene: 10. CDR1 is SGDLS, CDR2 YYNGEE, per germline. The CDR3 covers 17 residues.

Of note for this clonotype: At one end the junction does not follow the germline gene, possibly because of a read error. This chain connects TRBV6-5 to TRBJ2-1, with a possible D match to TRBD1 (5 bases). Per the germline V gene, CDR1 is MNHEY and CDR2 is SVGAGI. This CDR3 is 14 amino acids long. In nucleotides, the CDR3 is TGTGCCAGCGGTTACTTGCCAGGGTCCGATGAGCAGTTCTTC. Translated: CASGYLPGSDEQFF.

This clonotype was observed many times. V gene TRBV20-1 combines with J gene TRBJ2-3; tentative D call: TRBD2 (6 bases). Trimming took 5 bases from V and 2 from J, leaving 11 bases between them. The CDR3 is 13 residues long. The germline gives CDR1 DFQATT, CDR2 SNEGSKA (reference sequence). The CDR3 sequence is CSARAGSTDTQYF. DNA for the CDR3: TGCAGTGCTCGTGCGGGGTCCACAGATACGCAGTATTTT.

This clonotype showed up many times. V gene TRBV12-3 or TRBV12-4 combines with J gene TRBJ2-5; a weak D match, TRBD1 (7 bases). Trimming removed 4 bases from V and 4 bases from J, with 13 bases in between. The CDR3 is 14 amino acids. The CDR3 spells CASSSQGGRETQYF. The CDR3 coding sequence is TGTGCCAGCAGTTCCCAGGGGGGTCGAGAGACCCAGTACTTC.

This chain uses TRBV15 with TRBJ1-1, with a possible D match to TRBD1 (5 bases). The CDR3 covers 14 residues. V gave up 5 bases and J gave up 4 bases, with 14 bases separating them. Germline loops: CDR1 LNHNV, CDR2 YYDKDF (reference sequence). The CDR3 loop is CATSETPGSTEAFF. The CDR3, as DNA: TGTGCCACCAGCGAAACCCCAGGGAGCACTGAAGCTTTCTTT.

This clonotype came up many times. The chain recombines TRBV11-2 with TRBJ1-2; TRBD1 is a possible D gene (6 bases). V lost 7 bases and J lost 0, with 18 bases in between. Germline lookup yields CDR1 SGHAT and CDR2 FQNNGV. This CDR3 contains 16 residues. The CDR3: CASTTSAGAPNYGYTF. CDR3 DNA sequence: TGTGCCAGCACCACCTCCGCGGGGGCCCCTAACTATGGCTACACCTTC.